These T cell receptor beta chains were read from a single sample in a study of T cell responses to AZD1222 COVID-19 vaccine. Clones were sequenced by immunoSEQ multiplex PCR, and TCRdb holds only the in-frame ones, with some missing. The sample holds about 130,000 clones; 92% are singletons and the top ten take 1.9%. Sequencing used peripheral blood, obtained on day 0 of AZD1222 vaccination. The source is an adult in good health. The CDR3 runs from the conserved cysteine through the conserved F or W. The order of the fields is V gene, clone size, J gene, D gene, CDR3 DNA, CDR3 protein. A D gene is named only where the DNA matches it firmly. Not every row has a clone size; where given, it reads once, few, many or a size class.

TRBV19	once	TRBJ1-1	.	TGTGCCAGTAGTCTAGAGGACGGATACACTGAAGCTTTCTTT	CASSLEDGYTEAFF
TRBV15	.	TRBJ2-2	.	TGTGCCACCAGCAGAGAAGAGGAGACCGGGGAGCTGTTTTTT	CATSREEETGELFF
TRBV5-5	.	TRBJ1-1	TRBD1	TGTGCCAGCAGCGTGGGACAGGGGGGCACTGAAGCTTTCTTT	CASSVGQGGTEAFF
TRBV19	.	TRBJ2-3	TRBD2	TGTGCCAGTAGTATATATAGCGGGGTGAGCACAGATACGCAGTATTTT	CASSIYSGVSTDTQYF
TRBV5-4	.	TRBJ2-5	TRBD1	TGTGCCAGCAGCTTAGCAGGCGACAGGGGCGGGGAGACCCAGTACTTC	CASSLAGDRGGETQYF
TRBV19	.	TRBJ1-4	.	TGTGCCAGTATGAAACAGACAGAAAAACTGTTTTTT	CASMKQTEKLFF
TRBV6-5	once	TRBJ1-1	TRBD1	TGTGCCAGCACCGTTACAGGGGGCACTGAAGCTTTCTTT	CASTVTGGTEAFF
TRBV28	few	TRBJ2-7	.	TGTGCCAGCAGTTTACCTGGGGGGGGGCCCTACGAGCAGTACTTC	CASSLPGGGPYEQYF
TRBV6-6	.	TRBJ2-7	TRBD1	TGTGCCAGCAGTACAGGGGGCGACAACGAGCAGTACTTC	CASSTGGDNEQYF
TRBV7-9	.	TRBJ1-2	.	TGTGCCAGCAGTCCCCAGGGGTACTATGGCTACACCTTC	CASSPQGYYGYTF
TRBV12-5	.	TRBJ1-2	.	TGTGCTAGTGGTCCTTCGGGAGGGAACTATGGCTACACCTTC	CASGPSGGNYGYTF
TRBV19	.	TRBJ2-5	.	TGTGCCAGTAGTACGACGGGCCAAGAGACCCAGTACTTC	CASSTTGQETQYF
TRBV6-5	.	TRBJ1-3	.	TGTGCCAGCAGTTACTCGGGAGGCTCTGGAAACACCATATATTTT	CASSYSGGSGNTIYF
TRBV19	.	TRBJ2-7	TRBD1	TGTGCCAGTAGTACCACAGGGGCCAACTACGAGCAGTACTTC	CASSTTGANYEQYF
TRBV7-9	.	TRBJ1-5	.	TGTGCCAGCAGCTTAGGTTGGCAGCCCCAGCATTTT	CASSLGWQPQHF
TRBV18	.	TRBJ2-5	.	TGTGCCAGCTCAAAAACAGGCTTCGAAGAGACCCAGTACTTC	CASSKTGFEETQYF
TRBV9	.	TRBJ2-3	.	TGTGCCAGCAGCGTAAGCTGGGCGGGCATCACAGATACGCAGTATTTT	CASSVSWAGITDTQYF
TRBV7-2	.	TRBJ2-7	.	TGTGCCAGCAGCTCGGGACGGGAGAAGGGCGAGCAGTACTTC	CASSSGREKGEQYF
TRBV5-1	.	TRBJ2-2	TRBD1	TGCGCCAGCAACGACAGGGGAAACACCGGGGAGCTGTTTTTT	CASNDRGNTGELFF
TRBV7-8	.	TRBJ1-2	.	TGTGCCAGCAGCTTAGCAGGGATCTCCTATGGCTACACCTTC	CASSLAGISYGYTF
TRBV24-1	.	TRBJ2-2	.	TGTGCCACCAGGCCGGGGTCGGACACCGGGGAGCTGTTTTTT	CATRPGSDTGELFF
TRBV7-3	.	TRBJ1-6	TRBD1	TGTGCCAGCAGCTCGACAGGGTATAATTCACCCCTCCACTTT	CASSSTGYNSPLHF
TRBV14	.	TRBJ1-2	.	TGTGCCAGCAGCCAAATGGACAGCATCTATGGCTACACCTTC	CASSQMDSIYGYTF
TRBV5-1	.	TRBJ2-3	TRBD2	TGCGCCAGCAGCTTGGGACTAGCACCCTCAGATACGCAGTATTTT	CASSLGLAPSDTQYF
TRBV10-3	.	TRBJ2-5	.	TGTGCCTCCAAAGGACTACAAGAGACCCAGTACTTC	CASKGLQETQYF
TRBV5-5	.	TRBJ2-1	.	TGTGCCAGCAGCTTGGATGGGGACTCCTACAATGAGCAGTTCTTC	CASSLDGDSYNEQFF
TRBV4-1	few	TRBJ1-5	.	TGCGCCAGCAGCCAATCAGGCAATCAGCCCCAGCATTTT	CASSQSGNQPQHF
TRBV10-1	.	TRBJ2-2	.	TGCGCCAGCAGTGGTTCTAGTAGGCCTACCACCCTCACCGGGGAGCTGTTTTTT	CASSGSSRPTTLTGELFF
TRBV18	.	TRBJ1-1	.	TGTGCCAGCTCACCCCGCGATCAATTGGGGAACACTGAAGCTTTCTTT	CASSPRDQLGNTEAFF
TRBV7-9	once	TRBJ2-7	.	TGTGCCAGCAGTCGAGCCTCCTACGAGCAGTACTTC	CASSRASYEQYF
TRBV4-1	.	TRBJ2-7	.	TGCGCCAGCAGCCAAGTACCCTCCAGGGTCGGATACGAGCAGTACTTC	CASSQVPSRVGYEQYF
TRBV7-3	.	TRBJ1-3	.	TGTGCCAGCAGCCCTCGGGGGTCCTCTGGAAACACCATATATTTT	CASSPRGSSGNTIYF
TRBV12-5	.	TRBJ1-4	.	TGTGCTAGTGGTGCTAGAAAGGACGGGGTGTTTTTT	CASGARKDGVFF
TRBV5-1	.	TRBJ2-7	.	TGCGCCAGCCTATACGGGACCGGTCGTACTCACTACGAGCAGTACTTC	CASLYGTGRTHYEQYF
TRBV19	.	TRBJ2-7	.	TGTGCCAGTAGTATAGGGAAGGCCCGCTACGAGCAGTACTTC	CASSIGKARYEQYF
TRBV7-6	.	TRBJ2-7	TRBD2	TGTGCCAGCAGCCGAGCGGGGGGCCCCTCCTACGAGCAGTACTTC	CASSRAGGPSYEQYF
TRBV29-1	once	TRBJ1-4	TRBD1	TGCAGCGTTGTAGGGACAGGGGGCGAAAAACTGTTTTTT	CSVVGTGGEKLFF
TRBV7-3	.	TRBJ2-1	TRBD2	TGTGCCAGCAGCTTAATGACTAGCGGTTATGAGCAGTTCTTC	CASSLMTSGYEQFF
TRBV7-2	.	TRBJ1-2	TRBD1	TGTGCCAGCAGACCGGGACAGGCCTCGGTCTACACCTTC	CASRPGQASVYTF
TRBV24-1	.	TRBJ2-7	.	TGTGCCACCAGTGATAACGGTGGCTCCTACGAGCAGTACTTC	CATSDNGGSYEQYF
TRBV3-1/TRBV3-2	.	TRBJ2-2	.	TGTGCCAGCAGCCACTACCTAGCGTCGAACACCGGGGAGCTGTTTTTT	CASSHYLASNTGELFF
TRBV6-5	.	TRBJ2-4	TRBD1	TGTGCCAGCAGCCTCCAGGGGGTAGCCAAAAACATTCAGTACTTC	CASSLQGVAKNIQYF